This T cell receptor (beta chain) appears in the sequencing data of a study of human T cells and chemical hapten exposure. Study context: Patch tests put 0.01% DPC on the upper back, read at 6 days. Findings and caveats of the study: Expanded TCRs were compared with controls, and the expanded TCRs formed significantly more large CDR3 similarity clusters. No shift was seen in TCRs above 1 in 1000 frequency with DPC sensitization.

CDR1 is SNHLY and CDR2 is FYNNEI in the germline V gene. The V gene lost 4 bases and the J gene lost 3 bases, with 9 bases spanning the gap. This CDR3 comprises 13 residues. This clonotype has more than one count but fewer than ten. Its antigen is as yet unknown. TCRdb analysed the RACE reads with MiXCR anew, one entry per CDR3 protein. Here the sample spans 300,000 to 450,000 distinct CDR3 sequences, 5.1% being singletons. Time point noted: pre-sensitization, week 0. The treatment was: therapeutic diphenylcyclopropenone sensitization with weekly scalp DPC. This sample comprised whole blood, obtained in connection with sensitization to the hapten diphenylcyclopropenone (DPC). The V and J genes are TRBV2 and TRBJ1-2; D is unresolved. This sequence was found in a woman in her 50s with alopecia areata. Some clones in this sample may be carry-over from other donors' samples. CDR3 residues: CASSGERDYGYTF. In DNA form, the CDR3 reads TGTGCCAGCAGTGGGGAGAGGGACTATGGCTACACCTTC.